These 7 T cell receptor beta chains originate from one sample sequenced in a study of cytomegalovirus exposure and HLA in healthy donors. Researchers ran the PCR with 60 Vbeta and 13 Jbeta primers. Sequenced by immunoSEQ multiplex PCR; TCRdb stores in-frame clones only, minus some. The sample includes about 70,000 clones, about 74% of them seen just once. The specimen was PBMCs. The receptor set was obtained from a human donor in good health.

The chain employs TRBV30 and TRBJ1-2; a weak D match, TRBD1 (6 bases). Germline V gene data show CDR1 as GTSNPN and CDR2 as SVGIG (reference sequence). Trimming took off 4 bases at V and 5 bases at J, with 14 bases between the two ends. This CDR3 region has 13 residues. The CDR3 DNA sequence: TGTGCCTGGATCAAACACAGGGTTTATGGCTACACCTTC. As protein: CAWIKHRVYGYTF. Together with reference TRBV30 and TRBJ1-2, the CDR3 gives the full variable domain: SQTIHQWPATLVQPVGSPLSLECTVEGTSNPNLYWYRQAAGRGLQLLFYSVGIGQISSEVPQNLSASRPQDRQFILSSKKLLLSDSGFYLCAWIKHRVYGYTFGSGTRLTVV.

The chain has TRBV27 and TRBJ1-2; TRBD1 aligns across 7 bases. The J segment lost 7 bases and the V segment lost 3 bases, leaving 8 bases of the junction unmatched. This CDR3 is built from 14 residues. Germline-derived CDR1 and CDR2 are MNHEY and SMNVEV (reference sequence). This CDR3 is CASSFQEQGFGYTF. CDR3 in DNA: TGTGCCAGCAGTTTCCAGGAACAGGGGTTTGGCTACACCTTC.

V usage is TRBV28 and J usage is TRBJ2-7, with TRBD1 matching over 9 bases. Germline-derived CDR1 and CDR2 are MDHEN and SYDVKM. The V gene end was trimmed by 7 bases and the J gene end by 3 bases; junction bases not matched to a gene: 16. There are 17 residues in the CDR3. CDR3 residues: CASNNLAVGTGHYEQYF. CDR3 in DNA: TGTGCCAGCAATAATCTGGCTGTCGGGACAGGGCACTACGAGCAGTACTTC.

The chain is built from TRBV9 and TRBJ2-7, with a possible D match to TRBD1 (6 bases). Trimming shortened V by 3 bases and J by 3 bases, and 16 bases separated the two germline ends. Germline loops: CDR1 SGDLS, CDR2 YYNGEE. CDR3 length equals 15 residues. CDR3 residues: CASSAHRDTFYEQYF. The CDR3 DNA is TGTGCCAGCAGCGCCCACCGGGACACCTTCTACGAGCAGTACTTC.

The chain employs TRBV5-8 and TRBJ1-1, with D possibly TRBD1 on 5 matching bases. V was shortened by 2 bases and J by 6 bases, with 17 bases between the two germline ends. The CDR3 length is 15 residues. The germline V gene encodes CDR1 SGHTS and CDR2 YDEGEE. CDR3 nucleotides: TGTGCCAGCAGCTTACCTGGGGGGGAACGAGCTGAAGCTTTCTTT. Amino acid sequence: CASSLPGGERAEAFF.

This clone showed up just a few times. This chain connects TRBV15 to TRBJ2-7, with 16 nucleotides matching TRBD2. CDR3 length equals 20 residues. Germline-derived CDR1 and CDR2 are LNHNV and YYDKDF (reference sequence). Trimming took 1 base from V and 4 from J; bases not matched to a gene: 13. DNA of the CDR3: TGTGCCACCAGCAGAGTCTCCGCTGGGACTAGCGGGAGGGCCTCTTACGAGCAGTACTTC. Its translation is CATSRVSAGTSGRASYEQYF.

The chain carries TRBV19 and TRBJ2-7; no clear D gene. CDR1 is LNHDA, CDR2 SQIVND, per germline (reference sequence). V was clipped by 7 bases and J by 0 bases, with 16 bases between them. The CDR3 extends over 15 amino acids. CDR3 protein: CASTFSQTSSYEQYF. The DNA for the CDR3 is TGTGCCAGTACATTTTCGCAAACGAGCTCCTACGAGCAGTACTTC.